There are many counts of the clone carrying this T cell receptor (beta chain). Its antigen is unidentified. The genomic DNA TCR beta CDR3 region underwent two rounds of multiplex PCR. The use of primers specific to each TRBV and TRBJ gene characterized first-round PCR. TCRdb re-called the multiplex PCR reads through MiXCR, storing one row per CDR3 protein. There are about 25,000 distinct CDR3 sequences in the sample; 36% occur only once, and approximately 67% lies in the top ten. This specimen belongs to a study of prognosis after radiotherapy for stage I lung cancer. Overall study context: Radiotherapy was SBRT in 3 to 5 fractions with a biologically effective dose of at least 100 Gy.

The length of the CDR3 is 15 residues. Germline V CDR1 and CDR2: MDHEN, SYDVKM. The ends were cut back, 1 base at V and 5 bases at J, with 11 bases in the middle. Study conclusions and caveats: Among patients who developed distant metastases, Shannon entropy after stereotactic body radiation therapy was lower.

V is TRBV28 and J is TRBJ1-4; the D is unclear. The source material was PBMCs, sampled before or after stereotactic body radiation therapy (not recorded which). The clonotype comes from a donor of 50 years or more with non-small cell lung cancer. The DNA of the CDR3 is TGTGCCAGCAGTTTATCACGGGGAATAAATGAAAAACTGTTTTTT. Protein product: CASSLSRGINEKLFF.